The clone carrying this TCR beta chain was detected many times. In germline, CDR1 is DFQATT, CDR2 SNEGSKA (reference sequence). V was cut by 5 bases and J by 5 bases, with 15 bases left in between. This CDR3 is 14 amino acids long. The sample originates from a study of T-cell reconstitution after alpha-beta-depleted transplantation in children. Unique molecular identifiers were used in preparing the TCRbeta library. TCRdb called the PCR reads again in MiXCR, with one record for every CDR3 protein. Among roughly 400,000 distinct CDR3 sequences, around 21% were seen once, and the ten largest hold 3.8%. The TCR comes from a human donor who donated a stem cell graft to a child with acute myeloid leukemia. The sequenced sample was PBMCs from the stem cell graft donor, obtained from the stem cell graft. The chain joins TRBV20-1 to TRBJ2-2, with D perhaps matching TRBD1 (6 bases). In nucleotides, the CDR3 is TGCAGTGCTTATACTACAGGGATTACCGGGGAGCTGTTTTTT. It yields the protein CSAYTTGITGELFF.